These 29 T cell receptor beta chains originate from one sample sequenced in a study of shared clonotypes between healthy human individuals. The protocol was immunoSEQ multiplex PCR, while the TCRdb copy is restricted to in-frame clones and leaves out a portion. The sample has more than 400,000 clones; 96% are singletons. The sample comprised naive CD4+ T cells sorted from blood. Subset: CD45RA+ positively selected. These receptors were collected from a woman aged 25 to 39 in good health.

This chain uses TRBV5-1 with TRBJ1-1; D perhaps matches TRBD1 (5 bases). The CDR3 has 13 amino acids. CDR1 is SGHRS, CDR2 YFSETQ, per germline. Trimming removed 0 bases at V and 5 bases at J, with 8 bases between. CDR3 amino acids: CASSLVWTTEAFF. CDR3 DNA: TGCGCCAGCAGCTTGGTATGGACAACTGAAGCTTTCTTT.

The V and J genes are TRBV28 and TRBJ1-2; D not resolved. This CDR3 has 15 amino acids. V lost 4 bases and J lost 4, with 16 bases in between. Germline CDR1 is MDHEN and CDR2 is SYDVKM. CDR3 DNA: TGTGCCAGCAGTTCCTCAGGCGGATCGCTCTATGGCTACACCTTC. Protein sequence: CASSSSGGSLYGYTF.

The genes are TRBV11-2 and TRBJ2-3; 8 bases align to TRBD2. With V trimmed by 3 bases and J by 4 bases, 3 bases remained unmatched. The CDR3 length is 14 residues. Germline assignment: CDR1 SGHAT and CDR2 FQNNGV. The CDR3 bases are TGTGCCAGCAGCTTTGGACTAGCAGCAGATACGCAGTATTTT. Translated: CASSFGLAADTQYF. Looking up the rest from reference TRBV11-2 and TRBJ2-3 gives the full variable domain: EAGVAQSPRYKIIEKRQSVAFWCNPISGHATLYWYQQILGQGPKLLIQFQNNGVVDDSQLPKDRFSAERLKGVDSTLKIQPAKLEDSAVYLCASSFGLAADTQYFGPGTRLTVL.

The V and J genes are TRBV4-1 and TRBJ2-7; 10 nucleotides match TRBD1. Trimming cost V 4 bases and J 1 base; bases outside gene matches: 4. There are 15 residues in the CDR3. Germline CDR1 MGHRA, CDR2 YSYEKL. The DNA of the CDR3 is TGCGCCAGCAGCCCCGACAGGGGGCGATCCTACGAGCAGTACTTC. Its protein product is CASSPDRGRSYEQYF.

The chain uses TRBV11-1 and TRBJ1-1, with TRBD1 matching 8 bases. V dropped 5 bases and J dropped 5; count of bases not matched to a gene: 10. This CDR3 region has 15 residues. Germline assignment: CDR1 SGHAT and CDR2 FQDESV (reference sequence). The CDR3 DNA follows: TGTGCCAGCAGCCCGACAGGGGTTTATGCGACTGAAGCTTTCTTT. Protein: CASSPTGVYATEAFF.

This rearrangement joins TRBV19 to TRBJ1-5; D not certain. V dropped 3 bases and J dropped 4 bases, with 7 bases sitting between them. CDR3 length: 13 residues. CDR1 is LNHDA, CDR2 SQIVND, per germline (reference sequence). CDR3 loop: CASSIHGNQPQHF. In nucleotides, the CDR3 is TGTGCCAGTAGTATTCACGGGAATCAGCCCCAGCATTTT. The full variable domain, completed using reference TRBV19 and TRBJ1-5, is DGGITQSPKYLFRKEGQNVTLSCEQNLNHDAMYWYRQDPGQGLRLIYYSQIVNDFQKGDIAEGYSVSREKKESFPLTVTSAQKNPTAFYLCASSIHGNQPQHFGDGTRLSIL.

The chain links TRBV27 to TRBJ2-3, with 10 positions matching TRBD2. V shed 6 bases and J 4 bases; nucleotides not matched to a gene: 10. The germline gives CDR1 MNHEY, CDR2 SMNVEV (reference sequence). This CDR3 is built from 16 residues. For the CDR3, the DNA is TGTGCCAGCAGGACTGAAGCGGGAGGGCCTCCAGATACGCAGTATTTT. Protein sequence: CASRTEAGGPPDTQYF.

V usage is TRBV19 and J usage is TRBJ2-1, with 9 bases aligning to TRBD2. The CDR3 consists of 20 residues. With V trimmed by 4 bases and J by 5 bases, 21 bases remained unmatched. From germline, CDR1 is LNHDA and CDR2 SQIVND (reference sequence). CDR3 coding DNA: TGTGCCAGTAGTACCAAAGCCCCGTGGGAGGGACTAGCCTTAAACAATGAGCAGTTCTTC. As protein: CASSTKAPWEGLALNNEQFF.

J is TRBJ2-1 and V is TRBV27; the match to TRBD2 covers 11 bases. With 5 bases clipped from V and 9 bases from J, the junction kept 9 bases outside the gene matches. CDR1 MNHEY and CDR2 SMNVEV come from the germline V gene (reference sequence). CDR3 length: 15 residues. The CDR3 DNA reads TGTGCCAGCAGTCAACGACTAGCGGGAAAGGTTGAGCAGTTCTTC. Translation: CASSQRLAGKVEQFF.

The chain is built from TRBV28 and TRBJ1-5; the D gene is possibly TRBD1 (6 bases). CDR1 MDHEN and CDR2 SYDVKM come from the germline V gene. V lost 6 bases, J lost 1 base, and 13 bases lay in between. The CDR3 has 15 residues. CDR3 in DNA: TGTGCCAGCAGCATTACAGGGTCGAGCAATCAGCCCCAGCATTTT. As protein: CASSITGSSNQPQHF.

The chain has TRBV28 and TRBJ1-4; D gene unclear. Trimming took off 1 base at V and 7 bases at J, with 13 bases between the two ends. Per the germline V gene, CDR1 is MDHEN and CDR2 is SYDVKM. CDR3 size: 15 residues. The DNA for the CDR3 is TGTGCCAGCAGTTTATTTGGGGTGCTGGGTGAAAAACTGTTTTTT. This encodes CASSLFGVLGEKLFF.

Comments on this clone: In the same sample, other DNA sequences code for this CDR3. This chain links TRBV2 with TRBJ2-2, with 9 bases matching TRBD1. CDR1 and CDR2 from the germline V gene are SNHLY and FYNNEI. The trim removed 8 bases at V and 2 bases at J, leaving 3 bases unmatched. This CDR3 spans 14 amino acids. Here the CDR3 reads CASYRGRNTGELFF. CDR3 in DNA: TGTGCCAGCTACAGGGGGCGTAACACCGGGGAGCTGTTTTTT.

As for this clone: Other DNA sequences within the sample encode an identical CDR3. The chain is built from TRBV2 and TRBJ2-7; the match to TRBD2 covers 13 bases. Germline trimming cut 6 bases from V and 2 bases from J; bases unmatched to any gene: 4. CDR1 is SNHLY, CDR2 FYNNEI, per germline. This CDR3 is 15 amino acids long. CDR3 bases: TGTGCCAGCAGGGCACTAGCGGGAGGGCCCTACGAGCAGTACTTC. As protein: CASRALAGGPYEQYF.

V and J are TRBV7-9 and TRBJ2-5, with 8 bases identical to TRBD1. The CDR3 is 17 residues long. CDR1 is SEHNR and CDR2 is FQNEAQ in the germline V gene (reference sequence). With V trimmed by 3 bases and J by 5 bases, 14 bases remained unmatched. The CDR3: CASSLTETGVYSETQYF. CDR3 sequence (DNA): TGTGCCAGCAGCTTGACGGAGACAGGGGTCTACTCGGAGACCCAGTACTTC.

This clone was seen just once. The chain recombines TRBV5-5 with TRBJ2-1, with a weak D call TRBD2 (6 bases). Trimming stripped 8 bases from V and 0 bases from J, with 12 bases between. The CDR3 totals 14 residues. CDR1 and CDR2 (germline): SGHKS, YYEKEE (reference sequence). This chain's CDR3 is CASGGASSYNEQFF. The CDR3 DNA follows: TGTGCCAGTGGAGGGGCGAGCTCCTACAATGAGCAGTTCTTC.

This chain uses TRBV2 with TRBJ1-1, with TRBD1 identical over 10 bases. V shed 10 bases, J shed 1 base, and the junction held 3 bases outside the gene matches. Germline loops: CDR1 SNHLY, CDR2 FYNNEI. This CDR3 spans 13 amino acids. DNA for the CDR3: TGTGCCAACCGACAGGGGGCGAACACTGAAGCTTTCTTT. Amino acids: CANRQGANTEAFF.

V and J are TRBV18 and TRBJ1-1; D gene unclear. The ends were cut back, 3 bases at V and 7 bases at J, with 15 bases in the middle. Per the germline V gene, CDR1 is KGHSH and CDR2 is LQKENI. This CDR3 region has 14 residues. The chain's CDR3 is CASSPGEGRNEAFF. As DNA, the CDR3 is TGTGCCAGCTCACCCGGGGAAGGTAGGAATGAAGCTTTCTTT.

The chain joins TRBV4-1 to TRBJ2-7; 7 positions agree with TRBD2. Germline V gene sequence: CDR1 MGHRA, CDR2 YSYEKL. V lost 3 bases, J lost 3 bases, and 11 bases stayed unmatched. This CDR3 contains 16 residues. The CDR3 bases are TGCGCCAGCAGCCATGGTAGCCCTAGCGGCAACTACGAGCAGTACTTC. It translates to CASSHGSPSGNYEQYF.

The sample holds one count of this clone. The CDR3 DNA reads TGTGCCAGTAGTATACCATCAGGGGTCGGCACAGATACGCAGTATTTT. Protein product: CASSIPSGVGTDTQYF. The V gene is TRBV19, the J gene TRBJ2-3, with a possible D match to TRBD1 (6 bases). Germline V gives CDR1 LNHDA, CDR2 SQIVND (reference sequence). V shed 2 bases and J shed 1 base, with 13 bases lying between them. The CDR3 consists of 16 residues. Combining the CDR3 with reference TRBV19 and TRBJ2-3 gives the whole variable domain DGGITQSPKYLFRKEGQNVTLSCEQNLNHDAMYWYRQDPGQGLRLIYYSQIVNDFQKGDIAEGYSVSREKKESFPLTVTSAQKNPTAFYLCASSIPSGVGTDTQYFGPGTRLTVL.

In DNA form, the CDR3 reads TGTGCCAGCAGACTAGCGGGAGGGGGTACAGATACGCAGTATTTT. Its translation: CASRLAGGGTDTQYF. The V call is TRBV6-6, the J call TRBJ2-3; 13 bases align to TRBD2. CDR1 and CDR2 from the germline V gene are MNHNY and SVGAGI (reference sequence). J lost 3 bases, V lost 6 bases, and 3 bases had no gene match. This CDR3 is 15 amino acids long.

This chain uses TRBV19 with TRBJ2-1; a possible D gene is TRBD1 (5 bases). The V gene lost 4 bases and the J gene lost 5 bases, with 12 bases spanning the gap. The CDR3 runs 14 residues. The germline V gene has CDR1 LNHDA and CDR2 SQIVND (reference sequence). The CDR3 sequence is CASSRTWVNNEQFF. The CDR3 nucleotides read TGTGCCAGTAGTAGGACATGGGTAAACAATGAGCAGTTCTTC. Full variable domain (outside the CDR3, taken from reference TRBV19 and TRBJ2-1): DGGITQSPKYLFRKEGQNVTLSCEQNLNHDAMYWYRQDPGQGLRLIYYSQIVNDFQKGDIAEGYSVSREKKESFPLTVTSAQKNPTAFYLCASSRTWVNNEQFFGPGTRLTVL.

The V call is TRBV11-2, the J call TRBJ1-1, with a weak D call TRBD1 (5 bases). The CDR3 loop spans 17 amino acids. Germline V gene lookup returns CDR1 SGHAT and CDR2 FQNNGV. V dropped 0 bases and J dropped 0 bases, with 14 bases sitting between them. CDR3 DNA: TGTGCCAGCAGCTTAGACCCTCGGGAGGGGATGAACACTGAAGCTTTCTTT. It is translated as CASSLDPREGMNTEAFF.

The genes are TRBV2 and TRBJ1-1; 7 positions match TRBD1. Germline V gives CDR1 SNHLY, CDR2 FYNNEI. The CDR3 sequence is 15 residues long. V lost 10 bases and J lost 1; bases outside the gene matches: 12. As DNA, the CDR3 is TGTGCCATCAGAACAGGGGCCACAAGGAACACTGAAGCTTTCTTT. Translating gives CAIRTGATRNTEAFF.

The chain joins TRBV7-8 to TRBJ2-3; 7 nucleotides line up with TRBD2. The CDR3 is 15 residues long. Trimming took 0 bases from V and 0 from J; bases not matched to a gene: 0. In germline, CDR1 is SGHVS, CDR2 FQNEAQ. CDR3 protein: CASSLAGGSTDTQYF. DNA for the CDR3: TGTGCCAGCAGCTTAGCGGGAGGGAGCACAGATACGCAGTATTTT.

This chain connects TRBV28 to TRBJ1-2; D is ambiguous. The CDR3 totals 11 residues. Per the germline V gene, CDR1 is MDHEN and CDR2 is SYDVKM. V lost 8 bases, J lost 8 bases, and 12 bases lay in between. This CDR3 reads CASSTLPGYTF. The CDR3 DNA reads as TGTGCCAGCTCTACATTGCCCGGCTACACCTTC.

The CDR3 DNA follows: TGTGCCAGCAGTCTACCCTCGGCTAACTATGGCTACACCTTC. Protein product: CASSLPSANYGYTF. The chain carries TRBV6-1 and TRBJ1-2; D remains ambiguous. V was cut by 5 bases and J by 0 bases, with 10 bases left in between. From germline, CDR1 is MNHNS and CDR2 SASEGT. This CDR3 is built from 14 residues.

This clone appeared once. This chain connects TRBV19 to TRBJ1-1; D is unresolved. The V end was cut by 4 bases, the J end by 0 bases, with 9 bases between. The V gene's germline CDR1 is LNHDA and CDR2 SQIVND (reference sequence). The CDR3 length is 14 residues. CDR3: CASSKQFMNTEAFF. CDR3 bases: TGTGCCAGTAGTAAACAGTTCATGAACACTGAAGCTTTCTTT.

The V and J genes are TRBV5-6 and TRBJ2-5; 9 bases map to TRBD2. This CDR3 has 16 amino acids. The J segment lost 5 bases and the V segment lost 0 bases, leaving 8 bases of the junction unmatched. The germline V gene has CDR1 SGHDT and CDR2 YYEEEE. The CDR3 DNA sequence: TGTGCCAGCAGCTTGGTGGTAGCGGGAGACGGGGAGACCCAGTACTTC. Translation: CASSLVVAGDGETQYF.

V and J are TRBV2 and TRBJ2-1; TRBD1 matches 9 bases. The CDR3 covers 20 residues. The V gene's germline CDR1 is SNHLY and CDR2 FYNNEI. J lost 4 bases, V lost 3 bases, and 19 bases had no gene match. The DNA for the CDR3 is TGTGCCAGCAGTGACCCGAGGACAGGGGAGGCGTCTAGCGGATACAATGAGCAGTTCTTC. Translated: CASSDPRTGEASSGYNEQFF.